A selection of T cell receptor beta chains follows, all from one sample in a study of radiotherapy plus CTLA-4 blockade in lung cancer. Libraries were prepared by immunoSEQ multiplex PCR; TCRdb keeps only in-frame clonotypes and omits some of them. Here the sample spans about 110,000 clones, 85% to 90% being singletons. The source material was peripheral blood, sampled from a patient treated with radiotherapy plus ipilimumab. The receptors stem from a human donor with non-small cell lung cancer that progressed on radiotherapy plus ipilimumab. Some clones in this sample may be carry-over from other donors' samples. Both conserved end residues are part of each CDR3. A D gene is named only where the DNA matches it firmly. Some rows have no size entry. The others give once, few or many, or a class for an expanded clone.

v_call,d_call,j_call,clone_size,cdr3_nt,cdr3_aa
TRBV9,-,TRBJ1-1,-,TGTGCCAGCAGCCCCCGGGAGGGGACGGGAAACACTGAAGCTTTCTTT,CASSPREGTGNTEAFF
TRBV7-3,-,TRBJ2-1,-,TGTGCCAGCACCCTGCCCCTCAGGCGCTCCTACAATGAGCAGTTCTTC,CASTLPLRRSYNEQFF
TRBV6-1,TRBD1,TRBJ2-7,few,TGTGCCAGCAGTCGAGGGACAGGGCCTTACGAGCAGTACTTC,CASSRGTGPYEQYF
TRBV20-1,-,TRBJ2-4,-,TGCAGTGCCATGTTACAGGACACACGGTACTTC,CSAMLQDTRYF
TRBV18,-,TRBJ2-7,-,TGTGCCAGCTCACCACCTCAGGGCCTGCAGTACTTC,CASSPPQGLQYF
TRBV28,-,TRBJ1-5,-,TGTGCCAGCAGTTACCCTACAGGGCGCAATCAGCCCCAGCATTTT,CASSYPTGRNQPQHF
TRBV7-2,-,TRBJ1-2,-,TGTGCCAGCAGCCCAACCACCACGGAGCAGTATGGCTACACCTTC,CASSPTTTEQYGYTF
TRBV5-6,-,TRBJ2-2,-,TGTGCCAGCAGCTTTGAGACGGCGAACACCGGGGAGCTGTTTTTT,CASSFETANTGELFF
TRBV6-6,-,TRBJ1-3,-,TGTGCCAGCAGTCCCACCGGACAAGGGGGAAACACCATATATTTT,CASSPTGQGGNTIYF
TRBV6-1,-,TRBJ1-3,few,TGTGCCAGCAGTGAAGACCCGGGTTCTGGAAACACCATATATTTT,CASSEDPGSGNTIYF
TRBV7-8,-,TRBJ2-1,-,TGTGCCAGCAGCTTAACCGTGGGCAATGAGCAGTTCTTC,CASSLTVGNEQFF
TRBV2,-,TRBJ2-7,few,TGTGCCAGCAAAGAAATGGACGAGGACTACGAGCAGTACTTC,CASKEMDEDYEQYF
TRBV27,-,TRBJ1-1,-,TGTGCCAAGACGGACAGAAACACTGAAGCTTTCTTT,CAKTDRNTEAFF
TRBV6-5,-,TRBJ1-2,-,TGTGCCAGCAGCGGACGCTCTGGCGGCTACACCTTC,CASSGRSGGYTF
TRBV28,-,TRBJ1-6,-,TGTGCCAGCAGTTTTGTTACAGGAGGAAATTCACCCCTCCACTTT,CASSFVTGGNSPLHF
TRBV19,-,TRBJ2-5,few,TGTGCCAGTAGTATGGCCGAGCAGACCCAGTACTTC,CASSMAEQTQYF
TRBV4-3,-,TRBJ2-3,-,TGCGCCAGCAGCCAAGATCTACAGGGAGCTCAGAGGCAGTATTTT,CASSQDLQGAQRQYF
TRBV4-2,-,TRBJ2-1,-,TGTGCCAGCAGCCAAGAATTCAAAGAGCAGTTCTTC,CASSQEFKEQFF
TRBV4-2,TRBD2,TRBJ2-1,-,TGTGCCAGCAGCCATAGCGGGGCAAGCTCCTACAATGAGCAGTTCTTC,CASSHSGASSYNEQFF
TRBV7-2,-,TRBJ1-2,-,TGTGCCAGCAGCCTCATTCCTAACTATGGCTACACCTTC,CASSLIPNYGYTF
TRBV6-6,-,TRBJ1-5,few,TGTGCCAGCAGTGCGGACACCTCTTATCAGCCCCAGCATTTT,CASSADTSYQPQHF
TRBV28,-,TRBJ2-7,-,TGTGCCAGCAGTCTCATAGGGGGAGCAGACTCCTACGAGCAGTACTTC,CASSLIGGADSYEQYF
TRBV7-2,-,TRBJ2-1,-,TGTGCCAGCAGCCCCAATATTTTGCAAAGATCGTTCTTC,CASSPNILQRSFF
TRBV19,TRBD1,TRBJ1-5,-,TGTGCCAGTAGTACCGGGACAGCCAGCAATCAGCCCCAGCATTTT,CASSTGTASNQPQHF
TRBV18,-,TRBJ2-5,-,TGTGCCAGCTCACCCCTCGGGGAAGGGGTTGAGACCCAGTACTTC,CASSPLGEGVETQYF
TRBV7-8,-,TRBJ1-1,-,TGTGCCAGCAGCTTAGCGCAGGGGTCCATCGCGAAAGCTTTCTTT,CASSLAQGSIAKAFF
TRBV7-6,TRBD1,TRBJ2-3,-,TGTGCCAGCAGCTTAGTTGGGACAGGCGCCGATGATACGCAGTATTTT,CASSLVGTGADDTQYF
TRBV5-1,-,TRBJ1-3,-,TGCGCCAGCAGCACGCCCGGCTCTGGAAACACCATATATTTT,CASSTPGSGNTIYF
TRBV6-6,-,TRBJ2-7,-,TGTGCCAGCAGTTACTCGAGGCTCGACGGCGAGCAGTACTTC,CASSYSRLDGEQYF
TRBV7-3,-,TRBJ1-2,-,TGTGCCAGCAGCTTAAAGGGCGACAATGGCTACACCTTC,CASSLKGDNGYTF
TRBV5-1,TRBD2,TRBJ2-1,-,TGCGCCAGCAGCTTAAGGACTAGCGGGGGGGTCAATGAGCAGTTCTTC,CASSLRTSGGVNEQFF
TRBV7-9,-,TRBJ1-1,-,TGTGCCAGCAGCCCCTGGGGCAGGGGGAACACTGAAGCTTTCTTT,CASSPWGRGNTEAFF
TRBV10-3,-,TRBJ2-5,-,TGTGCCATCAGTGAGTCGACGCGGGGCATCCAGACCCAGTACTTC,CAISESTRGIQTQYF
TRBV5-4,TRBD2,TRBJ2-5,-,TGTGCCAGCAGCCATGGAGCGGGGGGGGAAGAGACCCAGTACTTC,CASSHGAGGEETQYF